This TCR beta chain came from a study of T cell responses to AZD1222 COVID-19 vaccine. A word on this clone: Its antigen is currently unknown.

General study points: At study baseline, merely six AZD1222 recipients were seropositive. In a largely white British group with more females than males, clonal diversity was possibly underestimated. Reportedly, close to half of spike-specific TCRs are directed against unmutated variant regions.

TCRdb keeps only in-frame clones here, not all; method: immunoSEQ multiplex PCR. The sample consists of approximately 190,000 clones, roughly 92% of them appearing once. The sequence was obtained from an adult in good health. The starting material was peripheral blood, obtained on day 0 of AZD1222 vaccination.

CDR3 sequence (DNA): TGCGCCAGCAAACCCACGAACGGAGTTCGCGAACCCCAGCATTTT. It yields the protein CASKPTNGVREPQHF. This chain connects TRBV4-1 to TRBJ1-5; D not resolved. Trimming stripped 7 bases from V and 10 bases from J, with 23 bases between. Germline loops: CDR1 MGHRA, CDR2 YSYEKL. There are 15 residues in the CDR3.